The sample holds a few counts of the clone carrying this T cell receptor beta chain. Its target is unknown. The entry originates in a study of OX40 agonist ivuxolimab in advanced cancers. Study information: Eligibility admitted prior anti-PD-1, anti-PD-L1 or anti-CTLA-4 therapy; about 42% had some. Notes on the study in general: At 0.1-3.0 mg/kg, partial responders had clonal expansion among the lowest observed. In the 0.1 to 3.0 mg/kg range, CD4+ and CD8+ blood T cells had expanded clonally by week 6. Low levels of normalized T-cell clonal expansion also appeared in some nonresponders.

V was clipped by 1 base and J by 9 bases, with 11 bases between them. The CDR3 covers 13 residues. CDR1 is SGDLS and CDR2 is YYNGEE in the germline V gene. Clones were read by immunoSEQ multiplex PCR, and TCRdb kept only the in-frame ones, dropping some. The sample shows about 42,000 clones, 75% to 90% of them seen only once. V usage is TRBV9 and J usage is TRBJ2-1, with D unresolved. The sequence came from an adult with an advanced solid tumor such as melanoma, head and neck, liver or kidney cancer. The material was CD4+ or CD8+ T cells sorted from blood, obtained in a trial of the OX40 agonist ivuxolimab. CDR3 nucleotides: TGTGCCAGCAGCGTAAATGTGCGCGGTGAGCAGTTCTTC. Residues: CASSVNVRGEQFF.